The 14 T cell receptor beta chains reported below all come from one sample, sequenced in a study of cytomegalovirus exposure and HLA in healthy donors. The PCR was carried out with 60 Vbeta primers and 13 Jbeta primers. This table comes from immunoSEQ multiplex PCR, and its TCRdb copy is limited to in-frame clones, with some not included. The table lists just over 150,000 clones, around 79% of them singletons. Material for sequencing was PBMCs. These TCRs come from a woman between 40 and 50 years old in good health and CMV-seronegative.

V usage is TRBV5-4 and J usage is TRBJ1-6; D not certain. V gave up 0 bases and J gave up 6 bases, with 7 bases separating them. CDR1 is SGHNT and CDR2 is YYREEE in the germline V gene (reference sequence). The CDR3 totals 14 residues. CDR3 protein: CASSLEAGNSPLHF. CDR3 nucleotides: TGTGCCAGCAGCTTGGAGGCAGGTAATTCACCCCTCCACTTT.

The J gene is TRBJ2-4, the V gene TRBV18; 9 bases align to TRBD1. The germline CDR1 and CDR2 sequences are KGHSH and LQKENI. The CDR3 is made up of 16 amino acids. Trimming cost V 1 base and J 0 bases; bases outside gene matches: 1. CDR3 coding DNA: TGTGCCAGCTCACCACGGGGACAGGGAGCCAAAAACATTCAGTACTTC. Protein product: CASSPRGQGAKNIQYF.

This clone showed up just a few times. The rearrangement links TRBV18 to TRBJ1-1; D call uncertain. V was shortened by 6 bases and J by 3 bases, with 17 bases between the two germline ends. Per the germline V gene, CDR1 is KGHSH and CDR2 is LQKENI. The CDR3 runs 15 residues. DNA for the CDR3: TGTGCCAGCTCCCCCAGGAGGGTCTTGGACACTGAAGCTTTCTTT. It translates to CASSPRRVLDTEAFF.

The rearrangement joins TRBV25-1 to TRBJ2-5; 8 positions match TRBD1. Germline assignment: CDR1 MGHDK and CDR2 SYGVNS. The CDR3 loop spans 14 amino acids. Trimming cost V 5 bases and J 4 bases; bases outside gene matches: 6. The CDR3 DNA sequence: TGTGCCAGCAGTATGGGACAGGTTGGAGAGACCCAGTACTTC. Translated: CASSMGQVGETQYF.

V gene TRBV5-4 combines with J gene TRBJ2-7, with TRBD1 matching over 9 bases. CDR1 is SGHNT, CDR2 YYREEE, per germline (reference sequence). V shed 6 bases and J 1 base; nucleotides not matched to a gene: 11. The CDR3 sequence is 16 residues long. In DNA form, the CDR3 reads TGTGCCAGCAAACTTGGCGGGACAGGGACGTCCTACGAGCAGTACTTC. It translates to CASKLGGTGTSYEQYF.

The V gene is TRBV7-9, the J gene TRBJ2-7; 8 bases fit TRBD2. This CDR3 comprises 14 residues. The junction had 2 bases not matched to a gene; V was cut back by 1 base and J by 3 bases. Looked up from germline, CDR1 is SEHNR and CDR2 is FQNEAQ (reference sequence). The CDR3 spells CASSLVGGDYEQYF. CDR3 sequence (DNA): TGTGCCAGCAGCTTAGTCGGGGGGGACTACGAGCAGTACTTC.

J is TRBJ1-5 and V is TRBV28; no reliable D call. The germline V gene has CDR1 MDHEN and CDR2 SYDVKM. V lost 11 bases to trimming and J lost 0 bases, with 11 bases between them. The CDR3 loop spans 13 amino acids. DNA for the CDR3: TGTGCCGCGCAGACAATTAGCAATCAGCCCCAGCATTTT. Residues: CAAQTISNQPQHF. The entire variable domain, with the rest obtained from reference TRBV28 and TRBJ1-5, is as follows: DVKVTQSSRYLVKRTGEKVFLECVQDMDHENMFWYRQDPGLGLRLIYFSYDVKMKEKGDIPEGYSVSREKKERFSLILESASTNQTSMYLCAAQTISNQPQHFGDGTRLSIL.

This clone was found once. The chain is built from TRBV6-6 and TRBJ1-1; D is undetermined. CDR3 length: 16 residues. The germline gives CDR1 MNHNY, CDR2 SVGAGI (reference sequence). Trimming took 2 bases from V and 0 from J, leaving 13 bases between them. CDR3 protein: CASSYDYQLVNTEAFF. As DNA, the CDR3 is TGTGCCAGCAGTTACGATTACCAACTAGTGAACACTGAAGCTTTCTTT.

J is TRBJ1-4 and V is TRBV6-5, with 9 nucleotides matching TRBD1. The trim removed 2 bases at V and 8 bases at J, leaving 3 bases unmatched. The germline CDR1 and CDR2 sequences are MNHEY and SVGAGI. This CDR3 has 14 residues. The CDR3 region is CASSYGTGSEKLFF. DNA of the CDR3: TGTGCCAGCAGTTACGGGACAGGGAGCGAAAAACTGTTTTTT.

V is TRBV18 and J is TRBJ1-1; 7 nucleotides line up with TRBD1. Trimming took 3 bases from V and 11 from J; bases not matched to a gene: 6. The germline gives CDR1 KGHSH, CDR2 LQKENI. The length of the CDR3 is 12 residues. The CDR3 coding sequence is TGTGCCAGCTCACCCGACAGGGCCCGGGCTTTCTTT. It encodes CASSPDRARAFF.

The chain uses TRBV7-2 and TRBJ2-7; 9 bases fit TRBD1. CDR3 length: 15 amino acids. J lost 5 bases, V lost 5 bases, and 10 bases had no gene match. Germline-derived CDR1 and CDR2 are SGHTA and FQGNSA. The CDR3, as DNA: TGTGCCAGCAGCCGACCGGGACAGGGTATCAACGAGCAGTACTTC. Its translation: CASSRPGQGINEQYF.

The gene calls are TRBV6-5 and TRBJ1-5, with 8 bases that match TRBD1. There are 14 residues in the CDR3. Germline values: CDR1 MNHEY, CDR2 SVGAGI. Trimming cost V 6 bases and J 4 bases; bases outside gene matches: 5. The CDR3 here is CASSLGQENQPQHF. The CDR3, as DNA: TGTGCCAGCAGCTTGGGACAGGAAAATCAGCCCCAGCATTTT.

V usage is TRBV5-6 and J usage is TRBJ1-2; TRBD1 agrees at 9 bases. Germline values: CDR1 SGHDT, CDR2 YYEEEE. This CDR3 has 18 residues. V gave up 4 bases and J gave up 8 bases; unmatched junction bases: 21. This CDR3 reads CASSPGQGRFGGMGGYTF. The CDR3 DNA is TGTGCCAGCAGCCCGGGACAGGGAAGGTTCGGCGGGATGGGCGGCTACACCTTC.

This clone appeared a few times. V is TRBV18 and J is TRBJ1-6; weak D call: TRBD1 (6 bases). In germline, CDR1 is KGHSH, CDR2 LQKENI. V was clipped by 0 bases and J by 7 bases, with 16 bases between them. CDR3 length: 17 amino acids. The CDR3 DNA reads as TGTGCCAGCTCACCACCCACGGGGGGGCCGGTGAATTCACCCCTCCACTTT. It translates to CASSPPTGGPVNSPLHF.